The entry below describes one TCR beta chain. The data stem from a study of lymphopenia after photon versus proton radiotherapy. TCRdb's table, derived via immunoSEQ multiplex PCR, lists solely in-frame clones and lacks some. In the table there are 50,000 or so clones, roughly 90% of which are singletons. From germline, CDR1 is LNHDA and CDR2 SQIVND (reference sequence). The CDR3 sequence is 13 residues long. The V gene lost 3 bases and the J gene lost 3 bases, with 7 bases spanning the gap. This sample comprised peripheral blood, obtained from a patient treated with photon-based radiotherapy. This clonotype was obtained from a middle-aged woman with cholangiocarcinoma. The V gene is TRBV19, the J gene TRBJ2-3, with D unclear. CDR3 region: CASSIVITDTQYF. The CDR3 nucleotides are TGTGCCAGTAGTATTGTCATTACAGATACGCAGTATTTT.